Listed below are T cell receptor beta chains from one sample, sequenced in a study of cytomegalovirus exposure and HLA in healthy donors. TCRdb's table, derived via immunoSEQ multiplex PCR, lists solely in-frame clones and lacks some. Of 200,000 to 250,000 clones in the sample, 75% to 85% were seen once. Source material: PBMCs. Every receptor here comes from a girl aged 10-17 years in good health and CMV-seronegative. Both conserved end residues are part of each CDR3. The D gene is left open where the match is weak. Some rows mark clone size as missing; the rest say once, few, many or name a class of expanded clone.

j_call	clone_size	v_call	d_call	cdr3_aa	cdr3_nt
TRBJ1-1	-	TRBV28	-	CASSFEQIGTEAFF	TGTGCCAGCAGTTTCGAGCAAATTGGTACTGAAGCTTTCTTT
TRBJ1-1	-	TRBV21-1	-	CASTPDGPGQENTEAFF	TGTGCCAGCACCCCGGATGGGCCGGGACAAGAAAACACTGAAGCTTTCTTT
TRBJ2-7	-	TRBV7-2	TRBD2	CASSFTSGPYEQYF	TGTGCCAGCAGCTTTACTAGCGGACCCTACGAGCAGTACTTC
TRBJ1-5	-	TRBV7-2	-	CASSLEGQGRASQPQHF	TGTGCCAGCAGCTTAGAAGGTCAGGGTCGAGCGTCTCAGCCCCAGCATTTT
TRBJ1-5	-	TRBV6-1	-	CASSEGWGDLQPQHF	TGTGCCAGCAGTGAAGGGTGGGGGGACCTTCAGCCCCAGCATTTT
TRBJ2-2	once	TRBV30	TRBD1	CAWSVRRGTASNTGELFF	TGTGCCTGGAGTGTACGCAGGGGGACAGCCTCGAACACCGGGGAGCTGTTTTTT
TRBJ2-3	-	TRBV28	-	CASSSGVTQYF	TGTGCCAGCAGCTCGGGGGTTACGCAGTATTTT
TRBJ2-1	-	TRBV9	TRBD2	CASSVDLGTRNEQFF	TGTGCCAGCAGCGTAGATCTCGGGACTAGAAATGAGCAGTTCTTC
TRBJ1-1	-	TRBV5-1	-	CASSLAGHLNTEAFF	TGCGCCAGCAGCTTGGCAGGACATCTGAACACTGAAGCTTTCTTT
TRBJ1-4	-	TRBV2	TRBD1	CASSEPTGDRKKLFF	TGTGCCAGCAGTGAACCGACAGGGGATAGGAAAAAACTGTTTTTT
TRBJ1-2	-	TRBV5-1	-	CASSVAGGAGNVNYGYTF	TGCGCCAGCAGCGTTGCGGGCGGGGCAGGGAATGTAAACTATGGCTACACCTTC
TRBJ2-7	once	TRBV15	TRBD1	CATSGTGVREQYF	TGTGCCACATCCGGGACAGGGGTTCGGGAGCAGTACTTC
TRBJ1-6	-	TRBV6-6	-	CASSYSGTDSPLHF	TGTGCCAGCAGTTATTCAGGGACTGATTCACCCCTCCACTTT
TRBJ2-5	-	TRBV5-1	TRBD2	CASKGLAPQETQYF	TGCGCCAGCAAGGGACTAGCGCCGCAAGAGACCCAGTACTTC
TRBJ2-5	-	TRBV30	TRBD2	CAFKISGRGWETQYF	TGTGCCTTTAAGATTAGCGGGAGAGGGTGGGAGACCCAGTACTTC
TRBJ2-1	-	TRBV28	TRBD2	CASRVGRVNEQFF	TGTGCCAGCAGGGTAGGGAGGGTCAATGAGCAGTTCTTC
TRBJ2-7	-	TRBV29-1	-	CSAENLEGSSYEQYF	TGCAGCGCCGAAAACCTGGAAGGGAGCTCCTACGAGCAGTACTTC
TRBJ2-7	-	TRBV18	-	CASSPLTPSEQYF	TGTGCCAGCTCACCACTCACTCCCTCCGAGCAGTACTTC
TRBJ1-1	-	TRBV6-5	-	CASSQQWMNTEAFF	TGTGCCAGCAGTCAACAGTGGATGAACACTGAAGCTTTCTTT
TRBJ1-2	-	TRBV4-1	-	CATYSVQGHGYTF	TGCGCCACTTATTCCGTACAGGGTCATGGCTACACCTTC
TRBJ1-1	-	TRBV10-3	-	CAISESSGGIAEAFF	TGTGCCATCAGTGAGTCGTCGGGGGGCATCGCTGAAGCTTTCTTT
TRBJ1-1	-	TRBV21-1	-	CASPSGGVEDTEAFF	TGTGCCAGCCCCTCGGGGGGCGTGGAGGACACTGAAGCTTTCTTT
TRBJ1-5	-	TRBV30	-	CAWSMGGINQPQHF	TGTGCCTGGTCTATGGGGGGGATCAATCAGCCCCAGCATTTT
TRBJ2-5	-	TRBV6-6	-	CASSYTGKGETQYF	TGTGCCAGCAGTTACACAGGGAAGGGGGAGACCCAGTACTTC
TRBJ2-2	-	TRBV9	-	CASSVVLTGELFF	TGTGCCAGCAGCGTAGTGCTAACCGGGGAGCTGTTTTTT
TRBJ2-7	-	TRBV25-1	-	CASSDDRIITYEQYF	TGTGCCAGCAGTGATGACAGAATAATCACCTACGAGCAGTACTTC
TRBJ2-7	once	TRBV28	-	CASSLSTRDRYEQYF	TGTGCCAGCAGTCTATCCACCAGGGATCGCTACGAGCAGTACTTC
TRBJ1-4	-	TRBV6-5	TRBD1	CASRPDRGPHEKLFF	TGTGCCAGCAGGCCGGACAGGGGGCCGCATGAAAAACTGTTTTTT
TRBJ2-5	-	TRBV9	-	CASSVAGRRHQETQYF	TGTGCCAGCAGCGTAGCAGGGAGGCGGCACCAAGAGACCCAGTACTTC
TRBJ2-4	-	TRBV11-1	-	CASSRPAGIQYF	TGTGCCAGCAGCCGGCCGGCGGGCATTCAGTACTTC
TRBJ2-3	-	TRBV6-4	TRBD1	CASSDSDRGGADTQYF	TGTGCCAGCAGTGACTCGGACAGGGGTGGGGCAGATACGCAGTATTTT
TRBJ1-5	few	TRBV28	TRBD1	CATTGGVQPQHF	TGTGCCACCACAGGGGGCGTTCAGCCCCAGCATTTT
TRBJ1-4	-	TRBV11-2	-	CASSPFYDNAKLFF	TGTGCCAGCAGCCCCTTTTACGACAACGCAAAACTGTTTTTT
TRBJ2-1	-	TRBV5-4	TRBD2	CASSFSGRAGREQFF	TGTGCCAGCAGCTTTAGCGGGAGGGCCGGTAGAGAGCAGTTCTTC
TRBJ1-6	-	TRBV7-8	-	CASSPPLSSYNSPLHF	TGTGCCAGCAGCCCGCCATTGAGCTCCTATAATTCACCCCTCCACTTT
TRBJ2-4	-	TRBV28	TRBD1	CASRGTGRHIQYF	TGTGCCAGCAGGGGGACAGGGCGGCACATTCAGTACTTC
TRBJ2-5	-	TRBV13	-	CASSQDLGGRETQYF	TGTGCCAGCAGCCAGGACCTAGGGGGTCGGGAGACCCAGTACTTC
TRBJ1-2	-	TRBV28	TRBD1	CASRVGQGAFGYTF	TGTGCCAGCAGAGTGGGACAGGGGGCATTTGGCTACACCTTC
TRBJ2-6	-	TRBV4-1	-	CASSHSADGAGANVLTF	TGCGCCAGCAGCCACAGCGCGGACGGGGCTGGGGCCAACGTCCTGACTTTC
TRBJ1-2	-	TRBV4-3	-	CASSLHQMTGGYTF	TGCGCCAGCAGCCTACATCAAATGACAGGTGGCTACACCTTC
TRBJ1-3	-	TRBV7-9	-	CASSLGGSANTIYF	TGTGCCAGCAGTCTCGGGGGTTCCGCAAACACCATATATTTT
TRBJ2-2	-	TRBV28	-	CASSLLSGELFF	TGTGCCAGCAGTTTACTTTCCGGGGAGCTGTTTTTT
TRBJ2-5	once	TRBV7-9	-	CASSPASDQETQYF	TGTGCCAGCAGCCCGGCTAGCGATCAAGAGACCCAGTACTTC
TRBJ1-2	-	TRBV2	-	CASSDAGATLYGYTF	TGTGCCAGCAGTGACGCAGGGGCAACTTTATATGGCTACACCTTC
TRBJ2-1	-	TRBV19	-	CASSITSSYNEQFF	TGTGCCAGTAGTATCACCAGCTCCTACAATGAGCAGTTCTTC
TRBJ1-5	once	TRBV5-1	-	CASSLGTGLQPQHF	TGCGCCAGCAGCCTAGGAACAGGGCTTCAGCCCCAGCATTTT
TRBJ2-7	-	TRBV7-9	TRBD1	CASSSGQGLYYEQYF	TGTGCCAGCAGCTCAGGACAGGGCCTCTACTACGAGCAGTACTTC
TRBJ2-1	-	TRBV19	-	CASSIIGGDLYNEQFF	TGTGCCAGTAGTATAATAGGGGGAGATCTCTACAATGAGCAGTTCTTC
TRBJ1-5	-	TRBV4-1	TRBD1	CASRPRDRAPNSNQPQHF	TGCGCCAGCAGGCCGCGGGACAGGGCCCCGAATAGCAATCAGCCCCAGCATTTT
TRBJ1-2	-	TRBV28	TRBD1	CASSLGQGNYGYTF	TGTGCCAGCAGCTTAGGACAGGGGAACTATGGCTACACCTTC
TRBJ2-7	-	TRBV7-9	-	CASSPNKGLYEQYF	TGTGCCAGCAGCCCTAATAAGGGGCTCTACGAGCAGTACTTC